Listed below are T cell receptor beta chains from one sample, sequenced in a study of identical twins. Each CDR3 protein gets one entry after TCRdb re-called the 5' RACE reads with MiXCR. Among hundreds of thousands of distinct CDR3 sequences listed, about 7.6% were seen once. These records were also assigned to another study, of yellow fever vaccine responses in identical twins.

Material for sequencing was PBMCs. The receptor set was obtained from a woman aged 18-35 years in good health. CDR3s include the opening cysteine and the closing phenylalanine or tryptophan. A D gene is named only where the DNA matches it firmly. Part of the rows lack a size; the others show once, few, many or a class for expanded clones.

V gene	J gene	D gene	clone size	CDR3 protein	CDR3 DNA
TRBV27	TRBJ2-1	TRBD1	few	CASSQTRGPYNEQFF	TGTGCCAGCAGCCAGACCAGGGGGCCCTACAATGAGCAGTTCTTC
TRBV12-3/TRBV12-4	TRBJ2-7	NA	many	CASSPSAALNEQYF	TGTGCCAGCAGTCCGAGTGCGGCCCTAAACGAGCAGTACTTC
TRBV2	TRBJ2-7	TRBD2	few	CASRISGRGDEQYF	TGTGCCAGCAGGATTAGCGGGAGAGGCGACGAGCAGTACTTC
TRBV7-2	TRBJ2-7	NA	few	CASSTWTDNLSYEQYF	TGTGCCAGCAGCACCTGGACAGACAACCTCTCCTACGAGCAGTACTTC
TRBV12-3/TRBV12-4	TRBJ1-5	NA	many	CASSLAGVGRSSNQPQHF	TGTGCCAGCAGTTTAGCGGGAGTTGGTCGCAGTAGCAATCAGCCCCAGCATTTT
TRBV19	TRBJ2-2	NA	NA	CASSIYDTGELFF	TGTGCCAGTAGTATTTACGACACCGGGGAGCTGTTTTTT
TRBV12-3/TRBV12-4	TRBJ1-2	NA	few	CASSLRGAQGDYTF	TGTGCCAGCAGTTTACGTGGCGCCCAAGGCGACTACACCTTC
TRBV29-1	TRBJ2-1	TRBD2	many	CSVGWRESEQFF	TGCAGCGTTGGGTGGCGGGAGAGTGAGCAGTTCTTC
TRBV28	TRBJ2-2	NA	NA	CASRRGGVGTGELFF	TGTGCCAGCAGGAGAGGCGGGGTGGGCACCGGGGAGCTGTTTTTT
TRBV20-1	TRBJ2-5	NA	few	CSARGLRETQYF	TGCAGTGCTAGAGGACTAAGGGAGACCCAGTACTTC
TRBV15	TRBJ2-5	TRBD1	many	CATSRETSGGRKTQYF	TGTGCCACCAGCAGAGAAACCTCAGGGGGCAGGAAGACCCAGTACTTC
TRBV15	TRBJ2-1	NA	NA	CATSKDPEGNEQFF	TGTGCCACCAGCAAGGACCCCGAGGGGAATGAGCAGTTCTTC
TRBV9	TRBJ2-1	TRBD1	NA	CASSPRQTGTYNEQFF	TGTGCCAGCAGCCCCCGTCAGACAGGGACCTACAATGAGCAGTTCTTC